These 24 T cell receptor beta chains came from one sample sequenced in a study of human T cells and chemical hapten exposure. TCRdb re-called the RACE reads with MiXCR, one entry per CDR3 protein. Of around 57,000 distinct CDR3 sequences listed, 10% to 12% were seen once; the top ten hold 3% to 4.5%. Time point of the sample: pre-sensitization, week 0. As to treatment: therapeutic diphenylcyclopropenone sensitization with weekly scalp DPC. The input for sequencing was whole blood, taken in connection with sensitization to the hapten diphenylcyclopropenone (DPC). The receptors were gathered from a woman between 40 and 55 years old with alopecia areata. Some clones in this sample may be carry-over from other donors' samples.

The chain employs TRBV15 and TRBJ2-5; tentative D call: TRBD1 (5 bases). With 3 bases removed from V and 1 base from J, the gap between germline ends came to 12 bases. The CDR3 covers 15 residues. Germline assignment: CDR1 LNHNV and CDR2 YYDKDF (reference sequence). CDR3 DNA: TGTGCCACCAGCAGGCCCGCCGACAGCCAAGAGACCCAGTACTTC. Amino acids: CATSRPADSQETQYF.

Only a few counts were recorded for this clonotype. The chain couples TRBV5-6 to TRBJ1-5, with 7 bases fitting TRBD1. CDR1 is SGHDT, CDR2 YYEEEE, per germline. J lost 2 bases, V lost 3 bases, and 8 bases had no gene match. This CDR3 region has 16 residues. The chain's CDR3 is CASSSMTGPGNQPQHF. Here the CDR3 DNA reads TGTGCCAGCAGCTCGATGACAGGGCCGGGCAATCAGCCCCAGCATTTT.

This clonotype was detected ten times or more. V and J are TRBV7-2 and TRBJ1-1; no clear D. This CDR3 contains 16 residues. The V end lost 3 bases, the J end lost 1 base, and 15 bases lay between the germline ends. The germline CDR1 and CDR2 sequences are SGHTA and FQGNSA. CDR3 nucleotide sequence: TGTGCCAGCAGCTTTTTGAATGACAAAGCGAACACTGAAGCTTTCTTT. It translates to CASSFLNDKANTEAFF.

The rearrangement joins TRBV20-1 to TRBJ2-7; 8 bases are a match to TRBD1. The CDR3 is 12 amino acids. CDR1 is DFQATT, CDR2 SNEGSKA, per germline (reference sequence). V gave up 5 bases and J gave up 1 base; unmatched junction bases: 1. The CDR3 loop reads CSAWTGSYEQYF. CDR3 in DNA: TGCAGTGCTTGGACAGGGTCCTACGAGCAGTACTTC.

This clonotype has only a few counts. The chain uses TRBV11-2 and TRBJ2-1; 9 bases agree with TRBD1. The V gene end was trimmed by 6 bases and the J gene end by 8 bases; junction bases not matched to a gene: 11. Germline V gives CDR1 SGHAT, CDR2 FQNNGV. The CDR3 length is 15 residues. The CDR3 here is CASSSGTGWIDEQFF. The CDR3 region has the DNA TGTGCCAGCAGTTCCGGGACAGGGTGGATCGATGAGCAGTTCTTC.

Ten or more counts support this clonotype. V and J are TRBV20-1 and TRBJ1-5; 7 bases fit TRBD1. Germline CDR1 and CDR2: DFQATT and SNEGSKA (reference sequence). This CDR3 spans 17 amino acids. Written as DNA, the CDR3 is TGCAGACAGAACGGGGGACAGAGTTCTATAAGCAATCAGCCCCAGCATTTT. The encoded protein is CRQNGGQSSISNQPQHF.

This clonotype appeared once. The V and J genes are TRBV27 and TRBJ2-6; no clear D gene. The CDR3 spans 16 residues. Germline CDR1 reads MNHEY; CDR2 reads SMNVEV (reference sequence). The V and J ends lost 2 bases and 0 bases respectively, with 8 bases between them. CDR3 in DNA: TGTGCCAGCAGTTTAGATGGGATCTCTGGGGCCAACGTCCTGACTTTC. Protein product: CASSLDGISGANVLTF.

This clonotype showed up many times. The chain recombines TRBV11-1 with TRBJ2-2; no firm D call. CDR1 and CDR2 from the germline V gene are SGHAT and FQDESV (reference sequence). This CDR3 has 14 amino acids. V was shortened by 3 bases and J by 5 bases, with 10 bases between the two germline ends. The CDR3, as DNA: TGTGCCAGCAGCTTCCGACTCGGGACCGGGGAGCTGTTTTTT. Protein sequence: CASSFRLGTGELFF.

In its sample, this clonotype was seen many times. The chain links TRBV5-5 to TRBJ1-2; D ambiguous. Germline assignment: CDR1 SGHKS and CDR2 YYEKEE (reference sequence). V shed 1 base and J shed 0 bases, with 13 bases lying between them. The CDR3 has 16 residues. Written as DNA, the CDR3 is TGTGCCAGCAGCTTGCGTTCGGAACCGTCTAACTATGGCTACACCTTC. Protein product: CASSLRSEPSNYGYTF.

The rearrangement joins TRBV19 to TRBJ1-5; D gene ambiguous. The V end was cut by 5 bases, the J end by 10 bases, with 12 bases between. Germline loops: CDR1 LNHDA, CDR2 SQIVND (reference sequence). The CDR3 has 12 amino acids. The CDR3, as DNA: TGTGCCAGTAGTCACTCCAGGCGACCCCAGCATTTT. Encoded protein: CASSHSRRPQHF.

This clonotype was recorded at least ten times. The chain uses TRBV9 and TRBJ2-1, with 9 nucleotides matching TRBD2. This CDR3 contains 17 residues. Germline values: CDR1 SGDLS, CDR2 YYNGEE. Trimming removed 4 bases from V and 0 bases from J; junction bases left unmatched: 8. CDR3 in amino acids: CASSPRLADSSYNEQFF. The DNA for the CDR3 is TGTGCCAGCAGCCCCCGACTAGCGGACAGCTCCTACAATGAGCAGTTCTTC.

At least ten counts were recorded for this clonotype. V is TRBV19 and J is TRBJ1-5, with D possibly matching TRBD1 (5 bases). The length of the CDR3 is 15 residues. Germline V gives CDR1 LNHDA, CDR2 SQIVND (reference sequence). The V end was cut by 2 bases, the J end by 6 bases, with 14 bases between. CDR3 amino acids: CASSIYGQGGQPQHF. The CDR3 coding sequence is TGTGCCAGTAGTATATACGGGCAGGGCGGTCAGCCCCAGCATTTT. The variable domain in full, completed from reference TRBV19 and TRBJ1-5, reads DGGITQSPKYLFRKEGQNVTLSCEQNLNHDAMYWYRQDPGQGLRLIYYSQIVNDFQKGDIAEGYSVSREKKESFPLTVTSAQKNPTAFYLCASSIYGQGGQPQHFGDGTRLSIL.

This clonotype was seen ten or more times. The chain combines TRBV5-6 with TRBJ1-5; 7 bases map to TRBD1. Germline loops: CDR1 SGHDT, CDR2 YYEEEE. The junction had 5 bases not matched to a gene; V was cut back by 0 bases and J by 2 bases. This CDR3 is 16 amino acids long. The CDR3 loop reads CASSLGPGGGNQPQHF. The CDR3 DNA is TGTGCCAGCAGCTTGGGGCCAGGGGGAGGCAATCAGCCCCAGCATTTT.

This clonotype was detected only a few times. V is TRBV5-4 and J is TRBJ2-1, with D perhaps matching TRBD1 (6 bases). Germline V lookup: CDR1 SGHNT, CDR2 YYREEE (reference sequence). Trimming took off 0 bases at V and 7 bases at J, with 8 bases between the two ends. There are 13 residues in the CDR3. CDR3 nucleotides: TGTGCCAGCAGCTTGGAACAGGGAAATGAGCAGTTCTTC. Translated, it gives CASSLEQGNEQFF.

The chain joins TRBV29-1 to TRBJ2-7, with D uncertain. Germline lookup yields CDR1 SQVTM and CDR2 ANQGSEA. The CDR3 is made up of 13 amino acids. Between the trimmed V and J ends, which lost 2 bases and 2 bases, there was a span of 10 bases. This CDR3 reads CSVEFGRTYEQYF. The CDR3 nucleotides are TGCAGCGTTGAATTCGGCAGGACCTACGAGCAGTACTTC.

This chain connects TRBV7-2 to TRBJ2-5; D remains ambiguous. The CDR3 totals 14 residues. The germline CDR1 and CDR2 sequences are SGHTA and FQGNSA. The germline V and J ends were trimmed by 2 bases and 4 bases, with 11 bases remaining between them. The CDR3 DNA reads as TGTGCCAGCAGCTTACCAGGCCCCGGAGAGACCCAGTACTTC. It yields the protein CASSLPGPGETQYF.

This chain joins TRBV11-2 and TRBJ1-2; TRBD1 is a possible D gene (5 bases). The CDR3 totals 12 residues. Trimming cost V 4 bases and J 7 bases, with 10 bases left between them. The germline gives CDR1 SGHAT, CDR2 FQNNGV. DNA of the CDR3: TGTGCCAGCAGCTACGGTGGGACTGGCTACACCTTC. This codes for CASSYGGTGYTF.

The sample holds many counts of this clonotype. The CDR3 coding sequence is TGTGCCAGCAGTGTGGAGGGGAATAGTGGCTACACCTTC. Its translation is CASSVEGNSGYTF. The chain couples TRBV2 to TRBJ1-2; perhaps TRBD1 as D (5 bases). Germline V gene sequence: CDR1 SNHLY, CDR2 FYNNEI. This CDR3 comprises 13 residues. V was clipped by 4 bases and J by 7 bases, with 13 bases between them. Looking up the rest from reference TRBV2 and TRBJ1-2 gives the full variable domain: EPEVTQTPSHQVTQMGQEVILRCVPISNHLYFYWYRQILGQKVEFLVSFYNNEISEKSEIFDDQFSVERPDGSNFTLKIRSTKLEDSAMYFCASSVEGNSGYTFGSGTRLTVV.

V gene TRBV12-3 or TRBV12-4 combines with J gene TRBJ2-7; 10 nucleotides match TRBD2. This CDR3 has 15 residues. The V segment lost 2 bases and the J segment 7 bases; nucleotides outside the gene matches: 8. The CDR3: CASSLRLAGVVEQYF. The DNA for the CDR3 is TGTGCCAGCAGTTTAAGGCTAGCGGGAGTGGTAGAGCAGTACTTC.

This clonotype was observed many times. This chain connects TRBV19 to TRBJ1-2, with 7 bases matching TRBD1. With 4 bases clipped from V and 2 bases from J, the junction kept 4 bases outside the gene matches. Looked up from germline, CDR1 is LNHDA and CDR2 is SQIVND (reference sequence). This CDR3 has 14 amino acids. The chain's CDR3 is CASSSGTANYGYTF. The CDR3 DNA reads as TGTGCCAGTAGTAGCGGGACAGCCAACTATGGCTACACCTTC.

This clonotype was counted ten times or more. This sequence joins TRBV7-6 and TRBJ1-1; D is unclear. Germline CDR1 and CDR2: SGHVS and FNYEAQ. Trimming took 1 base from V and 4 from J, leaving 7 bases between them. The CDR3 extends over 13 amino acids. The CDR3 DNA is TGTGCCAGCAGCTTAGGGACTACCACTGAAGCTTTCTTT. It codes for CASSLGTTTEAFF. Together with reference TRBV7-6 and TRBJ1-1, the CDR3 gives the full variable domain: GAGVSQSPRYKVTKRGQDVALRCDPISGHVSLYWYRQALGQGPEFLTYFNYEAQQDKSGLPNDRFSAERPEGSISTLTIQRTEQRDSAMYRCASSLGTTTEAFFGQGTRLTVV.

This clonotype has at least ten counts. The chain joins TRBV9 to TRBJ2-5; no definite D call. The CDR3 covers 16 residues. Germline values: CDR1 SGDLS, CDR2 YYNGEE. V was trimmed by 4 bases and J by 1 base, leaving 17 bases between them. The CDR3 DNA sequence: TGTGCCAGCAGCTCCCGAAGGGAAGGCCCCCAAGAGACCCAGTACTTC. Its protein is CASSSRREGPQETQYF. Full variable domain (remainder filled in from reference TRBV9 and TRBJ2-5): DSGVTQTPKHLITATGQRVTLRCSPRSGDLSVYWYQQSLDQGLQFLIQYYNGEERAKGNILERFSAQQFPDLHSELNLSSLELGDSALYFCASSSRREGPQETQYFGPGTRLLVL.

This clonotype appeared many times. This chain connects TRBV12-3 or TRBV12-4 to TRBJ2-2; D is ambiguous. This CDR3 has 15 amino acids. The ends were cut back, 2 bases at V and 5 bases at J, with 12 bases in the middle. The CDR3 spells CASSLLGSGTGELFF. The CDR3 nucleotides are TGTGCCAGCAGTTTACTGGGTTCCGGGACCGGGGAGCTGTTTTTT.

This clonotype occurred many times. The V call is TRBV7-2, the J call TRBJ1-1; D might be TRBD1 (5 bases). V was trimmed by 6 bases and J by 3 bases, leaving 17 bases between them. This CDR3 has 15 amino acids. The germline CDR1 and CDR2 sequences are SGHTA and FQGNSA. The CDR3 loop is CASRPQRGTYTEAFF. Written as DNA, the CDR3 is TGTGCCAGCAGACCACAGAGGGGCACTTACACTGAAGCTTTCTTT.